Presented here are 5 T cell receptor beta chains from one specimen sequenced in a study of T-cell memory formation after mild COVID-19. Via MiXCR, TCRdb re-called the 5' RACE reads, giving one row per CDR3 protein. The sample carries about 110,000 distinct CDR3 sequences, around 17% recorded once. Sequencing input: PBMCs or a T cell subset sorted from them (not recorded which). These receptors originate from a man younger than 35 who had mild COVID-19 (a few samples of this study predate the infection). Cell type and time point are not known.

V gene TRBV5-1 combines with J gene TRBJ2-3; D ambiguous. Germline loops: CDR1 SGHRS, CDR2 YFSETQ. This CDR3 spans 16 amino acids. Trimming pared 0 bases from V and 1 base from J, leaving 12 bases between. The CDR3 region is CASSLASVSGTDTQYF. As DNA, the CDR3 is TGCGCCAGCAGCTTGGCGTCTGTCAGTGGCACAGATACGCAGTATTTT. The complete variable domain, with remaining parts taken from reference TRBV5-1 and TRBJ2-3, reads KAGVTQTPRYLIKTRGQQVTLSCSPISGHRSVSWYQQTPGQGLQFLFEYFSETQRNKGNFPGRFSGRQFSNSRSEMNVSTLELGDSALYLCASSLASVSGTDTQYFGPGTRLTVL.

In its sample, this clonotype was seen a few times. The chain links TRBV18 to TRBJ2-7, with D possibly being TRBD1 (6 bases). Germline-derived CDR1 and CDR2 are KGHSH and LQKENI. This CDR3 contains 16 residues. V was cut by 2 bases and J by 2 bases, with 16 bases left in between. As DNA, the CDR3 is TGTGCCAGCTCACCAACCCCTAGTACAGGGACCTACGAGCAGTACGTC. It is translated as CASSPTPSTGTYEQYV.

The chain carries TRBV7-3 and TRBJ2-2, with D perhaps matching TRBD1 or TRBD2 (5 bases each). This CDR3 region has 13 residues. V was trimmed by 5 bases and J by 7 bases, leaving 11 bases between them. Germline assignment: CDR1 SGHTA and CDR2 FQGTGA. DNA for the CDR3: TGTGCCAGCAGCCCCGGGGCAGGCGGGGAGCTGTTTTTT. This gives the protein CASSPGAGGELFF. Full variable domain (outside the CDR3, taken from reference TRBV7-3 and TRBJ2-2): GAGVSQTPSNKVTEKGKYVELRCDPISGHTALYWYRQSLGQGPEFLIYFQGTGAADDSGLPNDRFFAVRPEGSVSTLKIQRTERGDSAVYLCASSPGAGGELFFGEGSRLTVL.

A few counts support this clonotype. The genes are TRBV7-6 and TRBJ2-3; TRBD2 aligns across 13 bases. Trimming took 5 bases from V and 4 from J; bases not matched to a gene: 6. The CDR3 has 16 amino acids. Germline CDR1 and CDR2: SGHVS and FNYEAQ. The CDR3 protein is CASSPKGLAGADTQYF. The CDR3 DNA follows: TGTGCCAGCAGCCCGAAAGGACTAGCGGGGGCAGATACGCAGTATTTT. Using reference TRBV7-6 and TRBJ2-3 for the parts outside the CDR3, the full variable domain is GAGVSQSPRYKVTKRGQDVALRCDPISGHVSLYWYRQALGQGPEFLTYFNYEAQQDKSGLPNDRFSAERPEGSISTLTIQRTEQRDSAMYRCASSPKGLAGADTQYFGPGTRLTVL.

This clonotype turned up a few times. The V and J genes are TRBV6-5 and TRBJ1-6; tentative D call: TRBD1 (5 bases). Germline loops: CDR1 MNHEY, CDR2 SVGAGI. With 6 bases removed from V and 7 bases from J, the gap between germline ends came to 7 bases. This CDR3 spans 12 amino acids. The CDR3: CASRRTNSPLHF. The CDR3 DNA follows: TGTGCCAGCAGACGGACAAATTCACCCCTCCACTTT.